This TCR beta chain was found in a study of blood T cell repertoires in COVID-19. Study-wide background: Sources were T cells, B-cell-depleted T cells, or PBMCs; the material itself was cDNA or gDNA.

Germline trimming cut 7 bases from V and 4 bases from J; bases unmatched to any gene: 9. CDR1 is MNHEY and CDR2 is SVGAGI in the germline V gene. This CDR3 is 15 amino acids long. Repertoires were generated with immunoSEQ multiplex PCR, while TCRdb's copy carries only in-frame clones and drops some. The data contain 300,000 to 450,000 clones, around 89% of them seen just once; the ten biggest clones take up about 1%. This clone has a handful of counts. The sequenced sample consisted of PBMCs or T cells enriched from blood (not recorded which). The TCR comes from a man aged 18 to 29 who had recovered from COVID-19. The chain uses TRBV6-5 and TRBJ1-3, with 8 bases lining up with TRBD1. The CDR3 DNA sequence: TGTGCCAGCATAGACAGGGGAGCGATGGGAAACACCATATATTTT. Encoded protein: CASIDRGAMGNTIYF.